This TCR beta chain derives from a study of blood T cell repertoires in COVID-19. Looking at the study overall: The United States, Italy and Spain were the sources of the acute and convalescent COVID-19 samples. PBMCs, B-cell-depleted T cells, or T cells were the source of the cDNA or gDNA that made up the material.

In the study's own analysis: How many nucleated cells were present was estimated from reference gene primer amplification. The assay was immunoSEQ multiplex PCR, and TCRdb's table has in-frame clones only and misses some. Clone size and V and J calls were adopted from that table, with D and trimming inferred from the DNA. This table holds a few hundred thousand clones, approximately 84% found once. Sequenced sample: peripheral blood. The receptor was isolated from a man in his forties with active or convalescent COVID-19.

The CDR3 DNA reads as TGTGCCACCAACCAGGGCGGGAGGATTTGGAATGAGCAGTTCTTC. This sequence encodes CATNQGGRIWNEQFF. The chain combines TRBV27 with TRBJ2-1; 8 nucleotides match TRBD2. CDR1 MNHEY and CDR2 SMNVEV come from the germline V gene (reference sequence). V dropped 10 bases and J dropped 7; count of bases not matched to a gene: 15. This CDR3 comprises 15 residues.